The 10 T cell receptor beta chains presented below share a single source sample, sequenced in a study of shared clonotypes between healthy human individuals. TCRdb keeps only in-frame clones here, not all; method: immunoSEQ multiplex PCR. The sample yields over 1.5 million clones, approximately 98% seen once. Specimen: naive CD4+ T cells sorted from blood. The subset denotes: CD45RA+ positively selected. The receptors stem from a man between 25 and 39 years old in good health.

This clone was detected once. The J gene is TRBJ1-5, the V gene TRBV25-1; D unclear. Germline CDR1 MGHDK, CDR2 SYGVNS. Trimming took 8 bases from V and 5 from J, leaving 13 bases between them. The CDR3 loop spans 13 amino acids. The CDR3 protein is CASRGSGDQPQHF. Here the CDR3 DNA reads TGTGCCAGCCGAGGGTCAGGAGATCAGCCCCAGCATTTT. The full variable domain, in which reference TRBV25-1 and TRBJ1-5 provide the parts outside the CDR3, is EADIYQTPRYLVIGTGKKITLECSQTMGHDKMYWYQQDPGMELHLIHYSYGVNSTEKGDLSSESTVSRIRTEHFPLTLESARPSHTSQYLCASRGSGDQPQHFGDGTRLSIL.

The CDR3 protein is CASNRQLGTDTQYF. In DNA, the CDR3 is TGTGCCAGCAACCGCCAGCTTGGCACAGATACGCAGTATTTT. The chain is built from TRBV2 and TRBJ2-3, with unresolved D. V lost 7 bases, J lost 1 base, and 12 bases lay in between. The CDR3 consists of 14 residues. The germline gives CDR1 SNHLY, CDR2 FYNNEI.

V and J are TRBV7-2 and TRBJ2-7; TRBD2 matches at 7 bases. The CDR3 loop spans 15 amino acids. V dropped 6 bases and J dropped 0; count of bases not matched to a gene: 8. Looked up from germline, CDR1 is SGHTA and CDR2 is FQGNSA. As DNA, the CDR3 is TGTGCCAGCAGACTTGGAGCGGGAAGCTCCTACGAGCAGTACTTC. It translates to CASRLGAGSSYEQYF.

This clone was picked up one time. This sequence joins TRBV6-1 and TRBJ2-7; D is perhaps TRBD2 (5 bases). V was cut by 7 bases and J by 4 bases, with 20 bases left in between. Germline lookup yields CDR1 MNHNS and CDR2 SASEGT. CDR3 size: 15 residues. The CDR3 DNA reads as TGTGCCAGCAACCCCATGAGTGGGAGTGGTTACGAGCAGTACTTC. This translates into CASNPMSGSGYEQYF.

The rearrangement joins TRBV7-2 to TRBJ2-2, with D uncertain. CDR1 and CDR2 from the germline V gene are SGHTA and FQGNSA. The V gene lost 3 bases and the J gene lost 3 bases, with 8 bases spanning the gap. This CDR3 spans 14 amino acids. The CDR3 bases are TGTGCCAGCAGCTTCGGTTTAGACACCGGGGAGCTGTTTTTT. Translation: CASSFGLDTGELFF.

This chain links TRBV28 with TRBJ2-1; a possible D gene is TRBD2 (6 bases). This CDR3 has 16 residues. With 7 bases removed from V and 6 bases from J, the gap between germline ends came to 22 bases. The germline V gene has CDR1 MDHEN and CDR2 SYDVKM. The CDR3 sequence: CASTVRTGVISNEQFF. CDR3 nucleotide sequence: TGTGCCAGCACCGTAAGGACGGGAGTTATAAGCAATGAGCAGTTCTTC. Supplemented by reference TRBV28 and TRBJ2-1, the full variable domain reads DVKVTQSSRYLVKRTGEKVFLECVQDMDHENMFWYRQDPGLGLRLIYFSYDVKMKEKGDIPEGYSVSREKKERFSLILESASTNQTSMYLCASTVRTGVISNEQFFGPGTRLTVL.

In this sample, this clone turned up once. Other nucleotide sequences in the sample specify the same CDR3. The V call is TRBV9, the J call TRBJ2-7; no clear D gene. Trimming removed 0 bases at V and 3 bases at J, with 7 bases between. Germline loops: CDR1 SGDLS, CDR2 YYNGEE. CDR3 length: 13 residues. For the CDR3, the DNA is TGTGCCAGCAGCGTAGGGCAAAACTACGAGCAGTACTTC. Encoded protein: CASSVGQNYEQYF.

The chain employs TRBV12-2 and TRBJ2-1; the D call of TRBD2 is as the table states it, not checked on the DNA. TRBV12-2 is deemed a pseudogene. The CDR3 totals 19 residues. DNA for the CDR3: TGTGCAAGTCGCTTAGTATTTAGGGGTCTAGCGGGAGGGAATAATGAGCAGTTCTTC. It encodes CASRLVFRGLAGGNNEQFF.

The chain links TRBV19 to TRBJ2-2; 9 nucleotides align to TRBD1. V trimming: 2 bases; J trimming: 4 bases; junction bases outside the gene matches: 11. This CDR3 has 18 amino acids. CDR1 LNHDA and CDR2 SQIVND come from the germline V gene (reference sequence). Written as DNA, the CDR3 is TGTGCCAGTAGTATACAGGCTCGGGACAGGGTGGGCACCGGGGAGCTGTTTTTT. Translated, it gives CASSIQARDRVGTGELFF.

Regarding this clone: Compared with germline, one end of the junction differs, possibly owing to a read error. V and J are TRBV27 and TRBJ2-5; the match to TRBD2 covers 7 bases. The CDR3 is 15 residues long. Germline lookup yields CDR1 MNHEY and CDR2 SMNVEV (reference sequence). Written as DNA, the CDR3 is TGTGCCAGCAGTATATCCACTAGCGACCAAGAGACCCAGTACTTC. Protein product: CASSISTSDQETQYF.